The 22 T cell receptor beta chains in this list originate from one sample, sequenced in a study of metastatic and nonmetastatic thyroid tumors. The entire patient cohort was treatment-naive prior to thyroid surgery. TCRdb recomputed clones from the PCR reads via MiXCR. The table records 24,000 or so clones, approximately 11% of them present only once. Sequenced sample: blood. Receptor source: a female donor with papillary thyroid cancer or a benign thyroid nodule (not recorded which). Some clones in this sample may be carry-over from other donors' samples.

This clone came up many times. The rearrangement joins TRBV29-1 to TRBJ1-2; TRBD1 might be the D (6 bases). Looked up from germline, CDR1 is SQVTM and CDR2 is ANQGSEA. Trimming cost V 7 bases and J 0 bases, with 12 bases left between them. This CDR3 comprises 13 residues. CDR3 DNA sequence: TGCAGCGCCGGGGACATTTCTAACTATGGCTACACCTTC. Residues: CSAGDISNYGYTF.

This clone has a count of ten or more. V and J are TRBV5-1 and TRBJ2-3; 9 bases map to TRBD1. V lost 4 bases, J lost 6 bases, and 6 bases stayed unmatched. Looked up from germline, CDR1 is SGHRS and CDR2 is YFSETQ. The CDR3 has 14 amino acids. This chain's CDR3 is CASSLNRGRDTQYF. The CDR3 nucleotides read TGCGCCAGCAGCCTTAACAGGGGGCGGGATACGCAGTATTTT. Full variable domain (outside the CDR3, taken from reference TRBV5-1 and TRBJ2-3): KAGVTQTPRYLIKTRGQQVTLSCSPISGHRSVSWYQQTPGQGLQFLFEYFSETQRNKGNFPGRFSGRQFSNSRSEMNVSTLELGDSALYLCASSLNRGRDTQYFGPGTRLTVL.

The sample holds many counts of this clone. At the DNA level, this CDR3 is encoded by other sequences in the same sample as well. The CDR3 sequence is CASSPRTGQSIQETQYF. CDR3 sequence (DNA): TGTGCCAGCAGCCCACGGACAGGGCAATCTATCCAAGAGACCCAGTACTTC. This chain joins TRBV9 and TRBJ2-5; 8 positions match TRBD1. The CDR3 sequence is 17 residues long. Germline V gene data show CDR1 as SGDLS and CDR2 as YYNGEE. V shed 4 bases and J 1 base; nucleotides not matched to a gene: 12.

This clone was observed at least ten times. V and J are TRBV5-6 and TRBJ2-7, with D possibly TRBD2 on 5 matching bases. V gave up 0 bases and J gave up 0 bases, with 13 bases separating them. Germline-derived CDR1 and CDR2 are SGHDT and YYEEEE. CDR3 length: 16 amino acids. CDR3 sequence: CASSLVAFPSSYEQYF. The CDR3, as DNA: TGTGCCAGCAGCTTGGTAGCGTTTCCGAGCTCCTACGAGCAGTACTTC.

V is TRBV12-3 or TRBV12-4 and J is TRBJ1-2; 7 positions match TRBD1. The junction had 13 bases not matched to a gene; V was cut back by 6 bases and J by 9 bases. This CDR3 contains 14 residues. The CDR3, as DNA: TGTGCCAGCAGCCTCTCACAGACAGGGTTTAGCTACACCTTC. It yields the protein CASSLSQTGFSYTF.

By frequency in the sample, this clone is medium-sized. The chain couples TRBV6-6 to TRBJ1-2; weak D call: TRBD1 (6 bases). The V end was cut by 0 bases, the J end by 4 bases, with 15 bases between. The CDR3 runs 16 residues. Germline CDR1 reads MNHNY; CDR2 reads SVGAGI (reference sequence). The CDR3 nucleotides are TGTGCCAGCAGTTACTCGGATCAGGGGCTGATCTATGGCTACACCTTC. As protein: CASSYSDQGLIYGYTF.

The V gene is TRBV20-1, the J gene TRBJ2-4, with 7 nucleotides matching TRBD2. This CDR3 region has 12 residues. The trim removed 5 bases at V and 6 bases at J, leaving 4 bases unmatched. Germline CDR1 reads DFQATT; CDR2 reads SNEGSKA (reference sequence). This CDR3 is CSAASGGNIQYF. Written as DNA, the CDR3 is TGCAGTGCTGCTAGCGGAGGAAACATTCAGTACTTC.

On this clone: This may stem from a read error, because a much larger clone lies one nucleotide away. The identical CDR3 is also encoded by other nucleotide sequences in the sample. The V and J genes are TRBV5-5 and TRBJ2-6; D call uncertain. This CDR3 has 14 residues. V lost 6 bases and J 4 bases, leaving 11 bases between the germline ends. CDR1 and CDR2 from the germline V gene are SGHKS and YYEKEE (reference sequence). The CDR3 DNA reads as TGTGCCAGCACTAGGGCTACAGGGGCCAACGTCCTGACTTTC. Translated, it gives CASTRATGANVLTF.

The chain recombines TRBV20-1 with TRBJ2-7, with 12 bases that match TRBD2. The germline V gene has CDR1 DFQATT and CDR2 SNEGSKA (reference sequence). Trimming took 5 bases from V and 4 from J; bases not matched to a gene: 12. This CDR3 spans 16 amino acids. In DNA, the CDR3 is TGCAGTGCTGGACCCCTACGACTAGCGGGAGAGTACGAGCAGTACTTC. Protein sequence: CSAGPLRLAGEYEQYF.

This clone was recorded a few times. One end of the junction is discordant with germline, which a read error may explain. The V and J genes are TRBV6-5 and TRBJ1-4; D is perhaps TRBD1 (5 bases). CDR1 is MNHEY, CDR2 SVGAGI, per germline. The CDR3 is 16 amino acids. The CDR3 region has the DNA TGTGCCAGCATTTACGTTAGCAGGGCCGGTAATGAAGAACTGTTTTTT. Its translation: CASIYVSRAGNEELFF.

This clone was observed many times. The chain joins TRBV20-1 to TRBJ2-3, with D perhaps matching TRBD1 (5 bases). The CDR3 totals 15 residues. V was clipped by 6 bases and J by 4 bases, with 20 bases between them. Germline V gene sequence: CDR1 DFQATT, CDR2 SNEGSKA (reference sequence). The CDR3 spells CSAPLSGAAADTQYF. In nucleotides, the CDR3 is TGCAGTGCCCCCCTCTCTGGGGCCGCGGCAGATACGCAGTATTTT.

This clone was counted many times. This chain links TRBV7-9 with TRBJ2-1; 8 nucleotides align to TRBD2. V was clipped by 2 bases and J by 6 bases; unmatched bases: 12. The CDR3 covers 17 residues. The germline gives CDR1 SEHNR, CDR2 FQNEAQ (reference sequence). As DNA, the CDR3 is TGTGCCAGCAGCTTACCAACTAGCGGCAGTCCCCCCAATGAGCAGTTCTTC. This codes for CASSLPTSGSPPNEQFF.

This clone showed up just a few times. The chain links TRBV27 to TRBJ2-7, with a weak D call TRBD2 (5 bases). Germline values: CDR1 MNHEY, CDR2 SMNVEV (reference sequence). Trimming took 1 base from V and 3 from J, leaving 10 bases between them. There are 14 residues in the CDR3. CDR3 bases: TGTGCCAGCAGTTTATTGACTAACTACTACGAGCAGTACTTC. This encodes CASSLLTNYYEQYF.

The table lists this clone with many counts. CDR3 DNA: TGTGCCAGCTCACAAGGAGGACGGACGGTCACCGGGGAGCTGTTTTTT. This translates into CASSQGGRTVTGELFF. The gene calls are TRBV18 and TRBJ2-2; D is perhaps TRBD2 (5 bases). There are 16 residues in the CDR3. Germline loops: CDR1 KGHSH, CDR2 LQKENI. The V end was cut by 4 bases, the J end by 4 bases, with 16 bases between.

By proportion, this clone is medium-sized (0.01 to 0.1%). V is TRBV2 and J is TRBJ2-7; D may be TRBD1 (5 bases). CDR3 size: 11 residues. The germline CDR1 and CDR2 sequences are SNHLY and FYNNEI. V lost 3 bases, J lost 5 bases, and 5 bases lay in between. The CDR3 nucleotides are TGTGCCAGCAGTGACAGGGACGAGCAGTACTTC. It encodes CASSDRDEQYF.

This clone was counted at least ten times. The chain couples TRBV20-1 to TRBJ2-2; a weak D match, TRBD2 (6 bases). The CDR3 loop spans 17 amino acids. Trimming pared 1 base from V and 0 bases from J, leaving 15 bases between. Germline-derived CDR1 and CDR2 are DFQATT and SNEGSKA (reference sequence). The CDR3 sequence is CSARAQAGTPNTGELFF. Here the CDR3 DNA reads TGCAGTGCTAGAGCCCAGGCCGGGACTCCGAACACCGGGGAGCTGTTTTTT.

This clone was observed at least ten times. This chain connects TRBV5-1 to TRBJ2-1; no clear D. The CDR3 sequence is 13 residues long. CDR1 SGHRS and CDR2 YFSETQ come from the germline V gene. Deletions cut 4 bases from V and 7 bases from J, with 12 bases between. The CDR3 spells CASSLLIENEQFF. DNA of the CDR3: TGCGCCAGCAGCCTTCTCATCGAAAATGAGCAGTTCTTC.

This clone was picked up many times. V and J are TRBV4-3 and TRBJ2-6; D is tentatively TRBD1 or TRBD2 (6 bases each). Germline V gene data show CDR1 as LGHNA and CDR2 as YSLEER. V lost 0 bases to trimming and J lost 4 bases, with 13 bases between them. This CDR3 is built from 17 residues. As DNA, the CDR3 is TGCGCCAGCAGCCAAGATCTGGGGGGCAGAGGGGCCAACGTCCTGACTTTC. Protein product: CASSQDLGGRGANVLTF.

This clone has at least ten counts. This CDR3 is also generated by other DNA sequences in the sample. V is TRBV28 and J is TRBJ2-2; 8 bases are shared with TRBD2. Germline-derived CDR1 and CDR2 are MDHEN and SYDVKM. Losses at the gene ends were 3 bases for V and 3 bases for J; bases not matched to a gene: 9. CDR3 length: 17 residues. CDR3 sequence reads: CASSFKDSGGDTGELFF. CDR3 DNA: TGTGCCAGCAGTTTTAAGGACTCGGGGGGGGACACCGGGGAGCTGTTTTTT.

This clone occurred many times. The CDR3 bases are TGCGCCAGCAGCTTGGTAGCGGGAGGAGGGTTGGAGACCCAGTACTTC. It translates to CASSLVAGGGLETQYF. The chain recombines TRBV5-1 with TRBJ2-5; 10 bases map to TRBD2. The ends lost 0 bases at V and 5 bases at J; junction bases unmatched: 7. CDR3 length equals 16 residues. Germline V CDR1 and CDR2: SGHRS, YFSETQ.

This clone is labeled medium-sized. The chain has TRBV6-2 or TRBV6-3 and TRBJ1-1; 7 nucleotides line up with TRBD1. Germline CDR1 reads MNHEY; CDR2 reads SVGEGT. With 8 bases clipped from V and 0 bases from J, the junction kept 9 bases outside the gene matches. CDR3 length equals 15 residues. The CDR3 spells CASRTRGAMNTEAFF. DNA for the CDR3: TGTGCCAGCCGAACCAGGGGGGCCATGAACACTGAAGCTTTCTTT.

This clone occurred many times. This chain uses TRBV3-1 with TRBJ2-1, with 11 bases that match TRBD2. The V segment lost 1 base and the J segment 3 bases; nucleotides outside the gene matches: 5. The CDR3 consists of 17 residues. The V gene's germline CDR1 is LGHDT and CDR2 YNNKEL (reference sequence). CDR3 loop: CASSQARLAGFYNEQFF. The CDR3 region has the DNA TGTGCCAGCAGCCAAGCCAGACTAGCGGGATTCTACAATGAGCAGTTCTTC.